The next 29 T cell receptor beta chains were all read from a single sample in a study of beta chain features in type 1 diabetes. The study, taken as a whole, reports: Moderate yet significant TCRB CDR3 shortening was seen in Type 1 diabetes patients in all four CD4+ subsets.

Expressed TCRB transcripts were sequenced because the entire RNA isolate underwent reverse transcription. Method: immunoSEQ multiplex PCR; TCRdb's copy keeps in-frame clones and lacks some. The repertoire holds 600,000 or so clones, with over 13% as singletons. No cognate antigen is known for these TCRs. The specimen sequenced was naive CD4+ T cells from blood. These receptors originate from a man between 18 and 29 years old with type 1 diabetes.

The chain is built from TRBV30 and TRBJ1-2; D is unresolved. The CDR3 spans 12 residues. With 8 bases removed from V and 4 bases from J, the gap between germline ends came to 14 bases. Germline values: CDR1 GTSNPN, CDR2 SVGIG (reference sequence). The CDR3 protein is CAAWPGPYGYTF. Written as DNA, the CDR3 is TGTGCCGCCTGGCCGGGTCCCTATGGCTACACCTTC.

V usage is TRBV29-1 and J usage is TRBJ2-5, with TRBD1 as a possible D gene (6 bases). The DNA end is more similar to TRBJ2-7, so the J call may be wrong. CDR3 length: 14 residues. Germline V gene data show CDR1 as SQVTM and CDR2 as ANQGSEA. This CDR3 is CSVTGQGRTYEQYF. The CDR3 DNA follows: TGCAGCGTTACCGGCCAGGGGCGAACCTACGAGCAGTACTTC.

The chain employs TRBV2 and TRBJ2-7; 8 bases match TRBD1. The CDR3 length is 15 residues. With 7 bases clipped from V and 2 bases from J, the junction kept 10 bases outside the gene matches. Germline V lookup: CDR1 SNHLY, CDR2 FYNNEI. The CDR3 DNA is TGTGCCAGCAACGAAGTGGGGACAGGCCCCTACGAGCAGTACTTC. Its protein product is CASNEVGTGPYEQYF.

This rearrangement joins TRBV20-1 to TRBJ1-2; D is undetermined. Per germline, CDR1 DFQATT and CDR2 SNEGSKA (reference sequence). CDR3 length: 11 amino acids. Between the trimmed V and J ends, which lost 8 bases and 2 bases, there was a span of 9 bases. CDR3 in DNA: TGCAGTTTGGTCGTGAACTATGGCTACACCTTC. Its translation is CSLVVNYGYTF.

This clone was seen a few times. V is TRBV27 and J is TRBJ1-1, with D tentatively TRBD1 (6 bases). Germline V lookup: CDR1 MNHEY, CDR2 SMNVEV (reference sequence). Trimming took off 3 bases at V and 5 bases at J, with 13 bases between the two ends. The CDR3 consists of 14 residues. In DNA form, the CDR3 reads TGTGCCAGCAGTTTCAGGGGAAGGGGTACTGAAGCTTTCTTT. The encoded protein is CASSFRGRGTEAFF.

This clone has only a few counts. J is TRBJ1-1 and V is TRBV7-3; D gene ambiguous. The CDR3 is 14 residues long. The V end was cut by 1 base, the J end by 4 bases, with 10 bases between. CDR1 SGHTA and CDR2 FQGTGA come from the germline V gene. The CDR3: CASSLNPSVTEAFF. CDR3 DNA sequence: TGTGCCAGCAGCTTAAATCCCAGTGTCACTGAAGCTTTCTTT. Together with reference TRBV7-3 and TRBJ1-1, the CDR3 gives the full variable domain: GAGVSQTPSNKVTEKGKYVELRCDPISGHTALYWYRQSLGQGPEFLIYFQGTGAADDSGLPNDRFFAVRPEGSVSTLKIQRTERGDSAVYLCASSLNPSVTEAFFGQGTRLTVV.

The chain is built from TRBV30 and TRBJ1-2; D not resolved. The germline V gene has CDR1 GTSNPN and CDR2 SVGIG (reference sequence). CDR3 size: 16 residues. Trimming stripped 3 bases from V and 1 base from J, with 18 bases between. CDR3 bases: TGTGCCTGGAGACGGAATCCCCCAGGTCGTAACTATGGCTACACCTTC. Protein sequence: CAWRRNPPGRNYGYTF.

The J gene is TRBJ1-6, the V gene TRBV28; 11 nucleotides match TRBD1. CDR1 MDHEN and CDR2 SYDVKM come from the germline V gene. The J segment lost 8 bases and the V segment lost 7 bases, leaving 4 bases of the junction unmatched. This CDR3 region has 14 residues. CDR3 region: CASIPGQGDSPLHF. In DNA, the CDR3 is TGTGCCAGCATCCCGGGACAGGGGGATTCACCCCTCCACTTT.

This clone was seen only a few times. The V gene is TRBV29-1, the J gene TRBJ2-7; a possible D gene is TRBD2 (6 bases). The CDR3 covers 14 residues. CDR1 SQVTM and CDR2 ANQGSEA come from the germline V gene. V was shortened by 6 bases and J by 6 bases, with 21 bases between the two germline ends. This chain's CDR3 is CSVAREYLGGEQYF. CDR3 DNA: TGCAGCGTAGCCCGGGAATACCTGGGAGGCGAGCAGTACTTC.

This clone was picked up a small number of times. The V and J genes are TRBV7-2 and TRBJ2-7, with a tentative D call TRBD1 (5 bases). The CDR3 is made up of 13 amino acids. The V gene lost 7 bases and the J gene lost 3 bases, with 13 bases spanning the gap. Germline V gene lookup returns CDR1 SGHTA and CDR2 FQGNSA. CDR3 sequence (DNA): TGTGCCAGCACCAAGGGGCAGGGCTACGAGCAGTACTTC. Encoded protein: CASTKGQGYEQYF.

The rearrangement links TRBV7-8 to TRBJ2-1, with TRBD2 matching over 12 bases. V gave up 4 bases and J gave up 4 bases; unmatched junction bases: 11. CDR3 length equals 18 residues. Per the germline V gene, CDR1 is SGHVS and CDR2 is FQNEAQ. The CDR3 is CASSSVTSGGLGYNEQFF. The CDR3 region has the DNA TGTGCCAGCAGCTCTGTGACTAGCGGGGGTCTGGGATACAATGAGCAGTTCTTC.

The rearrangement links TRBV7-2 to TRBJ2-7, with TRBD2 matching over 10 bases. CDR3 length: 14 amino acids. Trimming cost V 2 bases and J 6 bases; bases outside gene matches: 4. In germline, CDR1 is SGHTA, CDR2 FQGNSA. The CDR3 spells CASSLQREGSEQYF. For the CDR3, the DNA is TGTGCCAGCAGCTTACAGCGGGAGGGTTCCGAGCAGTACTTC.

This rearrangement joins TRBV18 to TRBJ2-1; D is uncertain. CDR1 is KGHSH and CDR2 is LQKENI in the germline V gene. The CDR3 is made up of 16 amino acids. V lost 2 bases and J 5 bases, leaving 16 bases between the germline ends. The CDR3 coding sequence is TGTGCCAGCTCACCAGCCGCTGGCGGTTTCAACAATGAGCAGTTCTTC. Protein product: CASSPAAGGFNNEQFF.

This chain connects TRBV6-5 to TRBJ2-4; D gene ambiguous. The CDR3 runs 13 residues. Germline V CDR1 and CDR2: MNHEY, SVGAGI. The V end was cut by 5 bases, the J end by 9 bases, with 14 bases between. The CDR3 nucleotides are TGTGCCAGCAGTGCCCCTGGGTACGGCATTCAGTACTTC. This encodes CASSAPGYGIQYF.

This clone appeared a few times. J is TRBJ2-5 and V is TRBV7-2; no clear D. V gave up 3 bases and J gave up 2 bases, with 13 bases separating them. CDR3 size: 15 residues. Germline-derived CDR1 and CDR2 are SGHTA and FQGNSA. The CDR3 region is CASSFNGPLQETQYF. The CDR3 DNA follows: TGTGCCAGCAGCTTTAATGGACCGCTTCAAGAGACCCAGTACTTC. Together with reference TRBV7-2 and TRBJ2-5, the CDR3 gives the full variable domain: GAGVSQSPSNKVTEKGKDVELRCDPISGHTALYWYRQSLGQGLEFLIYFQGNSAPDKSGLPSDRFSAERTGGSVSTLTIQRTQQEDSAVYLCASSFNGPLQETQYFGPGTRLLVL.

This clone was picked up a small number of times. CDR3 in DNA: TGTGCCAGCAGTGAAGCGCGGACGGGGGCCAACGTCCTGACTTTC. Translated: CASSEARTGANVLTF. This chain links TRBV6-1 with TRBJ2-6; no clear D. This CDR3 is built from 15 residues. Germline values: CDR1 MNHNS, CDR2 SASEGT. V lost 0 bases and J 4 bases, leaving 7 bases between the germline ends.

This clone turned up a few times. The rearrangement uses TRBV2 and TRBJ2-1; no firm D call. The CDR3 contains 14 residues. Trimming left V 0 bases short and J 4 bases short, with 7 bases between. Germline-derived CDR1 and CDR2 are SNHLY and FYNNEI. CDR3 loop: CASSEAPDYNEQFF. CDR3 bases: TGTGCCAGCAGTGAAGCCCCGGATTACAATGAGCAGTTCTTC.

The chain employs TRBV30 and TRBJ2-7; 11 bases are shared with TRBD2. Germline CDR1 is GTSNPN and CDR2 is SVGIG (reference sequence). This CDR3 spans 14 amino acids. V was pared by 5 bases and J by 7 bases, with 10 bases of the junction left unmatched. In nucleotides, the CDR3 is TGTGCCTGGGAGCCGGGACTAGCGGCGGGGGAGCAGTACTTC. It yields the protein CAWEPGLAAGEQYF.

This clone was found a few times. The sample carries other DNA sequences with the same CDR3. The chain combines TRBV14 with TRBJ2-1, with a possible D match to TRBD2 (5 bases). Trimming took off 2 bases at V and 1 base at J, with 6 bases between the two ends. In germline, CDR1 is SGHDN, CDR2 FVKESK. The CDR3 runs 14 residues. CDR3 bases: TGTGCCAGCAGCCAAACTAGTTCCTACAATGAGCAGTTCTTC. Protein sequence: CASSQTSSYNEQFF.

This chain uses TRBV30 with TRBJ2-2, with D tentatively TRBD1 or TRBD2 (5 bases each). The CDR3 covers 14 residues. V gave up 3 bases and J gave up 8 bases, with 16 bases separating them. Per the germline V gene, CDR1 is GTSNPN and CDR2 is SVGIG (reference sequence). CDR3 sequence: CAWRGLGVSGELFF. CDR3 nucleotides: TGTGCCTGGAGAGGTTTGGGGGTCTCGGGGGAGCTGTTTTTT. The full variable domain, in which reference TRBV30 and TRBJ2-2 provide the parts outside the CDR3, is SQTIHQWPATLVQPVGSPLSLECTVEGTSNPNLYWYRQAAGRGLQLLFYSVGIGQISSEVPQNLSASRPQDRQFILSSKKLLLSDSGFYLCAWRGLGVSGELFFGEGSRLTVL.

J is TRBJ2-2 and V is TRBV2; D call uncertain. Per germline, CDR1 SNHLY and CDR2 FYNNEI. The V end lost 3 bases, the J end lost 0 bases, and 8 bases lay between the germline ends. CDR3 length: 15 residues. DNA of the CDR3: TGTGCCAGCAGTGAGTGGCACCCGAACACCGGGGAGCTGTTTTTT. Amino acid sequence: CASSEWHPNTGELFF.

The chain recombines TRBV6-6 with TRBJ2-1; D call uncertain. The CDR3 is made up of 15 amino acids. Germline values: CDR1 MNHNY, CDR2 SVGAGI (reference sequence). Trimming shortened V by 6 bases and J by 3 bases, and 15 bases separated the two germline ends. In DNA, the CDR3 is TGTGCCAGCAGCCAAGACATGTTCTACTACAATGAGCAGTTCTTC. This sequence encodes CASSQDMFYYNEQFF.

This clone has only a few counts. The chain uses TRBV7-3 and TRBJ2-1, with TRBD2 matching 9 bases. CDR3 size: 15 residues. Germline V gene lookup returns CDR1 SGHTA and CDR2 FQGTGA. The junction had 5 bases not matched to a gene; V was cut back by 5 bases and J by 3 bases. DNA of the CDR3: TGTGCCAGCAGCCCGGGACTAGCTCTCTACAATGAGCAGTTCTTC. Its translation: CASSPGLALYNEQFF.

This clone has only a few counts. V usage is TRBV6-5 and J usage is TRBJ2-1; 8 nucleotides match TRBD2. In germline, CDR1 is MNHEY, CDR2 SVGAGI. The CDR3 extends over 14 amino acids. V shed 2 bases, J shed 8 bases, and the junction held 5 bases outside the gene matches. The CDR3 DNA is TGTGCCAGCAGTTACCTAGCGGGTGGGCATGAGCAGTTCTTC. Amino acids: CASSYLAGGHEQFF.

This clone came up a few times. The CDR3 sequence is CASCQRQGGNTEAFF. CDR3 coding DNA: TGTGCCAGCTGCCAACGACAGGGTGGGAACACTGAAGCTTTCTTT. The chain joins TRBV2 to TRBJ1-1, with 7 bases lining up with TRBD1. This CDR3 region has 15 residues. Germline CDR1 SNHLY, CDR2 FYNNEI. The V and J ends lost 8 bases and 1 base, in that order; junction bases with no gene match: 10.

The table lists this clone with a few counts. The genes are TRBV5-1 and TRBJ2-7; D remains ambiguous. V was shortened by 2 bases and J by 0 bases, with 12 bases between the two germline ends. CDR3 size: 15 residues. The germline gives CDR1 SGHRS, CDR2 YFSETQ. The CDR3 region is CASSFGVADSYEQYF. CDR3 bases: TGCGCCAGCAGCTTTGGGGTGGCAGACTCCTACGAGCAGTACTTC.

The chain carries TRBV29-1 and TRBJ2-7; TRBD2 aligns across 12 bases. CDR3 length: 19 amino acids. CDR1 is SQVTM and CDR2 is ANQGSEA in the germline V gene. V dropped 8 bases and J dropped 0; count of bases not matched to a gene: 20. In DNA form, the CDR3 reads TGCAGCACCCGGGGGGCTAGCGGGAGGGCCGGGGATGGCTCCTACGAGCAGTACTTC. Encoded protein: CSTRGASGRAGDGSYEQYF.

This clone was seen only a few times. The V gene is TRBV10-3, the J gene TRBJ2-7; the match to TRBD1 covers 8 bases. The germline gives CDR1 ENHRY, CDR2 SYGVKD. J gave up 0 bases and V 6 bases, and 4 bases lay outside the gene matches. CDR3 length: 14 residues. The DNA for the CDR3 is TGTGCCATCAGGAGGACAGGGTCCTCCTACGAGCAGTACTTC. Its protein is CAIRRTGSSYEQYF.

The chain joins TRBV7-2 to TRBJ2-3, with D unresolved. Germline V CDR1 and CDR2: SGHTA, FQGNSA. This CDR3 is 11 amino acids long. Trimming removed 5 bases at V and 6 bases at J, with 6 bases between. This CDR3 reads CASSTADTQYF. The CDR3 region has the DNA TGTGCCAGCAGCACTGCGGATACGCAGTATTTT. The full variable domain, with the rest looked up from reference TRBV7-2 and TRBJ2-3, is GAGVSQSPSNKVTEKGKDVELRCDPISGHTALYWYRQSLGQGLEFLIYFQGNSAPDKSGLPSDRFSAERTGGSVSTLTIQRTQQEDSAVYLCASSTADTQYFGPGTRLTVL.